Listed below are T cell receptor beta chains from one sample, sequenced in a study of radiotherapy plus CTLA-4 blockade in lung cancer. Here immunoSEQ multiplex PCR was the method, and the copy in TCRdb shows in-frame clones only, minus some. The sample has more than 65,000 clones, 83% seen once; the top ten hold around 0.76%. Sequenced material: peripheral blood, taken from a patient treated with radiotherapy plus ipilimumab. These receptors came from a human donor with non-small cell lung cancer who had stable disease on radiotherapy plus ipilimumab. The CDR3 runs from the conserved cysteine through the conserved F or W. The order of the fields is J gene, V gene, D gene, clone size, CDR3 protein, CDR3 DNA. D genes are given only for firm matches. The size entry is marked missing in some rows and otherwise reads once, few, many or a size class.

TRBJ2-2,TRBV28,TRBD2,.,CASSSIRLAVFTGELFF,TGTGCCAGCAGTTCTATACGACTAGCGGTCTTCACCGGGGAGCTGTTTTTT
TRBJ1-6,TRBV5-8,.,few,CASSLRGGQPLHF,TGTGCCAGCAGCTTGAGGGGCGGCCAACCCCTCCACTTT
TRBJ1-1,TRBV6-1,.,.,CASSLGTEAFF,TGTGCCAGCAGTTTGGGAACTGAAGCTTTCTTT
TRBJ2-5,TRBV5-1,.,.,CASSSPGSAQETQYF,TGCGCCAGCAGCTCTCCGGGATCAGCCCAAGAGACCCAGTACTTC
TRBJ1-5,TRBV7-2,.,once,CASSLEGGVGNQPQHF,TGTGCCAGCAGCTTAGAAGGGGGAGTGGGCAATCAGCCCCAGCATTTT
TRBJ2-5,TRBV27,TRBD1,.,CASSLTGGETQYF,TGTGCCAGCAGTTTGACAGGGGGAGAGACCCAGTACTTC
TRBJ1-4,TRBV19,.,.,CASSIQGFGEKLFF,TGTGCCAGTAGTATACAGGGGTTCGGAGAAAAACTGTTTTTT
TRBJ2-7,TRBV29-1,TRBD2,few,CSAILAGGGYEQYF,TGCAGCGCCATCCTAGCGGGAGGGGGTTACGAGCAGTACTTC
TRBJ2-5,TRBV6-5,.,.,CASSYSTGRRETQYF,TGTGCCAGCAGTTACTCGACGGGGCGTCGAGAGACCCAGTACTTC
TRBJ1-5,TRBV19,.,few,CASSILGMSNQPQHF,TGTGCCAGTAGTATACTAGGGATGAGCAATCAGCCCCAGCATTTT
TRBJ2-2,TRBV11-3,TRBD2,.,CASSSVAGGTGELFF,TGTGCCAGCAGCTCAGTAGCGGGGGGAACCGGGGAGCTGTTTTTT
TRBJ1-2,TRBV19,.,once,CASSIEEGDYGYTF,TGTGCCAGTAGTATTGAGGAAGGTGACTATGGCTACACCTTC
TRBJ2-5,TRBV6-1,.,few,CASSERQETQYF,TGTGCCAGCAGCGAACGTCAAGAGACCCAGTACTTC
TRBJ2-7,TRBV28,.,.,CASSSVRTHEQYF,TGTGCCAGCAGTTCGGTCAGGACCCACGAGCAGTACTTC
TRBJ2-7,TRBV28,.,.,CASSWILESYEQYF,TGTGCCAGCAGTTGGATCTTGGAGTCCTACGAGCAGTACTTC
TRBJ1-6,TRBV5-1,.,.,CASSLVGGGYNSPLHF,TGCGCCAGCAGCTTGGTAGGGGGAGGTTATAATTCACCCCTCCACTTT
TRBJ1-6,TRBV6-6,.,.,CASSQTGWNSPLHF,TGTGCCAGCAGTCAAACAGGGTGGAATTCACCCCTCCACTTT
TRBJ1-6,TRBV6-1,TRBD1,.,CASSGGQGNSPLHF,TGTGCCAGCAGCGGGGGACAGGGGAATTCACCCCTCCACTTT
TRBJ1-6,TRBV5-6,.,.,CASSSWRGTFHSPLHF,TGTGCCAGCAGCTCATGGCGTGGGACGTTCCATTCACCCCTCCACTTT
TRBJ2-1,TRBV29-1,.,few,CSGRENEQFF,TGCAGCGGCAGGGAAAATGAGCAGTTCTTC
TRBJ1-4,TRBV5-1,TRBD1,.,CASSPNRQGAGEKLFF,TGCGCCAGCAGCCCGAACCGACAGGGGGCGGGAGAAAAACTGTTTTTT
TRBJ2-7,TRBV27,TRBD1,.,CASSPNRGTNPSYEQYF,TGTGCCAGCAGTCCTAACAGGGGGACAAACCCCTCCTACGAGCAGTACTTC
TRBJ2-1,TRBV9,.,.,CASSVMGAGYNEQFF,TGTGCCAGCAGCGTAATGGGGGCTGGATACAATGAGCAGTTCTTC
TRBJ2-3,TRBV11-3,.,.,CASSLGESLDTQYF,TGTGCCAGCAGCTTGGGAGAGTCTCTTGATACGCAGTATTTT
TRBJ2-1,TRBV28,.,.,CASSLYRGAGHNEQFF,TGTGCCAGCAGTTTATACCGGGGTGCGGGGCACAATGAGCAGTTCTTC
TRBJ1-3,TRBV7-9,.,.,CASSFFKGQLENTIYF,TGTGCCAGCAGCTTTTTTAAGGGGCAGTTGGAAAACACCATATATTTT